The rows below give T cell receptor beta chains drawn from one sample of a study of T cell responses to AZD1222 COVID-19 vaccine. Sequencing used immunoSEQ multiplex PCR; TCRdb keeps in-frame clones, though not all of them. The sample carries 150,000 to 200,000 clones, less than 95% recorded once. The input for sequencing was peripheral blood, taken on day 0 of AZD1222 vaccination. Receptors were obtained from an adult in good health. Each CDR3 is given with its conserved first and last residue. Size is stated for part of the rows, as once, few or many counts, or as a class when the clone is expanded.

>TRBV5-1|TRBJ2-2|once
CASSLQGAGELFF
>TRBV28|TRBJ2-7|.
CASSLRDRAGHEQYF
>TRBV5-1|TRBJ2-6|few
CASSLRGLAGGTSGANVLTF
>TRBV11-1|TRBJ2-7|.
CASSSLAGPYEQYF
>TRBV7-2|TRBJ2-1|.
CASSLLAGEYNEQFF
>TRBV28|TRBJ1-5|.
CASTGGWGQSNQPQHF
>TRBV3-1/TRBV3-2|TRBJ2-2|.
CASSLPTGELFF
>TRBV28|TRBJ1-1|.
CASSFSLRGAFF
>TRBV11-3|TRBJ1-3|.
CASSLEGRVISGNTIYF
>TRBV7-3|TRBJ2-5|once
CASSLRGTIEGETQYF
>TRBV10-1|TRBJ2-7|.
CASSPTGSAYEQYF
>TRBV15|TRBJ1-2|.
CATSDEGQTTYGYTF
>TRBV28|TRBJ1-5|.
CASRPYRASNQPQHF
>TRBV30|TRBJ2-2|once
CAWSVRQNTGELFF
>TRBV5-6|TRBJ2-2|once
CASSGGTSGRAGELFF
>TRBV7-3|TRBJ1-5|once
CASSPSLGGNQPQHF
>TRBV7-9|TRBJ2-5|once
CASSTPRGIQETQYF
>TRBV28|TRBJ2-7|.
CASSSDSRIQSYEQYF
>TRBV29-1|TRBJ2-1|.
CSVEIGRGGEQFF
>TRBV2|TRBJ2-5|.
CASSGETQYF
>TRBV10-3|TRBJ2-5|.
CAISGLAGAIETQYF
>TRBV30|TRBJ2-7|.
CAWSARRGLSYEQYF
>TRBV5-1|TRBJ2-2|.
CASRGTNTGELFF
>TRBV3-1/TRBV3-2|TRBJ2-3|.
CASSQVLAGAETDTQYF
>TRBV28|TRBJ2-5|.
CASSTLFVGQETQYF
>TRBV7-6|TRBJ2-2|.
CASSLATPDTGELFF
>TRBV9|TRBJ2-7|.
CASSPGSRSYEQYF
>TRBV6-6|TRBJ2-7|.
CASSYQGDKQYF
>TRBV7-2|TRBJ2-2|.
CASSLAGTGSTGELFF
>TRBV28|TRBJ1-2|.
CASSLPKGGRGYTF
>TRBV11-3|TRBJ2-2|.
CASSSGHANTGELFF
>TRBV2|TRBJ2-6|.
CASTQGGAASGANVLTF
>TRBV18|TRBJ1-1|.
CASSPGTGWDTEAFF
>TRBV2|TRBJ1-4|.
CASRPREWTATNEKLFF
>TRBV7-9|TRBJ2-5|.
CASSLGTTQETQYF
>TRBV2|TRBJ2-2|.
CASTHLRNTGELFF
>TRBV5-1|TRBJ2-7|.
CASSSIDISYEQYF
>TRBV7-9|TRBJ2-3|.
CASNLLRAGDTQYF
>TRBV7-6|TRBJ2-2|.
CASSEGTLNTGELFF
>TRBV6-5|TRBJ1-6|.
CASRPPGQNNSPLHF
>TRBV28|TRBJ2-7|.
CASTGSGYEQYF
>TRBV11-2|TRBJ1-1|.
CASSFGRGGVNTEAFF
>TRBV19|TRBJ1-2|.
CATSEGDRYGYTF